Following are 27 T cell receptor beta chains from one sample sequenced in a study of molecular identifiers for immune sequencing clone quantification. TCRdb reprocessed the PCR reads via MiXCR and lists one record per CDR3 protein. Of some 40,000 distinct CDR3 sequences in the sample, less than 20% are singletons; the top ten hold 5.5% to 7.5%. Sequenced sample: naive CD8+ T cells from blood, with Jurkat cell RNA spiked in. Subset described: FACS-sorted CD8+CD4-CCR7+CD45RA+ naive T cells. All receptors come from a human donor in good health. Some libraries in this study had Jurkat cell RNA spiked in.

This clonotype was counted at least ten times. CDR3 DNA sequence: TGCGCCAGCAGCTTGGGACCTCGATCTAACTATGGCTACACCTTC. It yields the protein CASSLGPRSNYGYTF. The V call is TRBV5-1, the J call TRBJ1-2; D remains ambiguous. Trimming shortened V by 0 bases and J by 0 bases, and 9 bases separated the two germline ends. Looked up from germline, CDR1 is SGHRS and CDR2 is YFSETQ. CDR3 length: 15 amino acids.

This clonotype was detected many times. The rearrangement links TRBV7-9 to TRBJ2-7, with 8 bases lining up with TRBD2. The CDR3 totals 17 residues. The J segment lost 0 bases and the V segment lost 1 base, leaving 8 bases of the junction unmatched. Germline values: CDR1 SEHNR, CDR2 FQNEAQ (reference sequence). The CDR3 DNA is TGTGCCAGCAGCTTAGTAAATAGCGGGACCCTCTCCTACGAGCAGTACTTC. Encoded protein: CASSLVNSGTLSYEQYF.

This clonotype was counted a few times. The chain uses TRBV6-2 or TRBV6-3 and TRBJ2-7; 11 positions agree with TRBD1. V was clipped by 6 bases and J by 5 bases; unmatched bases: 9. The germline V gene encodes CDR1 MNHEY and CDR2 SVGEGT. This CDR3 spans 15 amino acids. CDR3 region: CASRDPGQGANEQYF. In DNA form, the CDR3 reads TGTGCCAGCAGAGATCCCGGACAGGGGGCTAACGAGCAGTACTTC.

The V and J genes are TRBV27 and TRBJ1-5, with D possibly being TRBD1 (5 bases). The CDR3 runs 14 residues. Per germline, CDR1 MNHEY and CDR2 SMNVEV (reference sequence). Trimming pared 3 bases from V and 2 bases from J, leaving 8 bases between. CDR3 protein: CASSFQGGNQPQHF. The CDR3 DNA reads TGTGCCAGCAGTTTCCAGGGTGGCAATCAGCCCCAGCATTTT.

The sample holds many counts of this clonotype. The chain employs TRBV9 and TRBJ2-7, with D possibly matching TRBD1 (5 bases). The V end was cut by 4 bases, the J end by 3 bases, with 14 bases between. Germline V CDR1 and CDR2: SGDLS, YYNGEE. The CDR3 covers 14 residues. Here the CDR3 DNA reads TGTGCCAGCAGCCCCACGTTGACAGACTACGAGCAGTACTTC. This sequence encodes CASSPTLTDYEQYF.

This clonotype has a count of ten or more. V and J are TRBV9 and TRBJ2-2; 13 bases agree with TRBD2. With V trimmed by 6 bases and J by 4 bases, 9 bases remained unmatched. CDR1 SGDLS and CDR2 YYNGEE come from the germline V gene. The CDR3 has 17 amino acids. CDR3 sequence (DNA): TGTGCCAGCACCGGACTAGCGGGAGAGGAGGGCACCGGGGAGCTGTTTTTT. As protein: CASTGLAGEEGTGELFF.

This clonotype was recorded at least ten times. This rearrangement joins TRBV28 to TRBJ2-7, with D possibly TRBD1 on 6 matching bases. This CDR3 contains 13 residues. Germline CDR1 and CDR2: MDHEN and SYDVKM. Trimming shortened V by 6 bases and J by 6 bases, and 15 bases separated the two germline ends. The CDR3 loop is CASSETGSGEQYF. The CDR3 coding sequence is TGTGCCAGCAGCGAAACAGGGTCCGGCGAGCAGTACTTC.

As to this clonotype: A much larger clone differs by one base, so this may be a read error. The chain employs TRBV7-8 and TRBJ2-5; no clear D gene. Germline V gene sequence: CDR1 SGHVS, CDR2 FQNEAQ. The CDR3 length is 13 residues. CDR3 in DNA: TGTGCCGGCAGCTCAGAGTTCGGAGAGACCCAGTACTTC. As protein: CAGSSEFGETQYF.

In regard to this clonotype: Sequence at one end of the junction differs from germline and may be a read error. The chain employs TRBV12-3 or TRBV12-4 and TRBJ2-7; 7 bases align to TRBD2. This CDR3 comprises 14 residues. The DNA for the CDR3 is TGCGCCAGCAGGTTTGGGGCGGGAGTCTACGAGCAGTACTTC. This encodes CASRFGAGVYEQYF.

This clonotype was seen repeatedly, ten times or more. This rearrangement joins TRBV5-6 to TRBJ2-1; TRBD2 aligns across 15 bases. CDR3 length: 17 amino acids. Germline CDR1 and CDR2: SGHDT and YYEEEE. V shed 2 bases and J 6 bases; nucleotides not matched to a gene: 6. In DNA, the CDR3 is TGTGCCAGCAGCTTAGGACTAGCGGGAGGGCGAGGCAATGAGCAGTTCTTC. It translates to CASSLGLAGGRGNEQFF.

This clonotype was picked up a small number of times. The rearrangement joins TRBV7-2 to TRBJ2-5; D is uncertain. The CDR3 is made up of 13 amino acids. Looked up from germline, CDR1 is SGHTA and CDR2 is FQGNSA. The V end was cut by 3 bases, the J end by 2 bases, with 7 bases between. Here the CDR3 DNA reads TGTGCCAGCAGCTTCTGGCAGCAAGAGACCCAGTACTTC. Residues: CASSFWQQETQYF.

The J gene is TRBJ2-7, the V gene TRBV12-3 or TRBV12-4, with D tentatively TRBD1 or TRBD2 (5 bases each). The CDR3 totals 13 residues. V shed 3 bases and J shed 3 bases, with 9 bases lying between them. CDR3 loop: CASSFGTHYEQYF. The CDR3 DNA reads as TGTGCCAGCAGTTTCGGGACGCACTACGAGCAGTACTTC.

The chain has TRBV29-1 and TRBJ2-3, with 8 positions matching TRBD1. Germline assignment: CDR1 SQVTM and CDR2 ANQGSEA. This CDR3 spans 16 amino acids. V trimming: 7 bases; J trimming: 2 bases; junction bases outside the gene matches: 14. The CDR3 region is CSARQGYTTFTDTQYF. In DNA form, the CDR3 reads TGCAGCGCACGACAGGGGTACACCACATTCACAGATACGCAGTATTTT.

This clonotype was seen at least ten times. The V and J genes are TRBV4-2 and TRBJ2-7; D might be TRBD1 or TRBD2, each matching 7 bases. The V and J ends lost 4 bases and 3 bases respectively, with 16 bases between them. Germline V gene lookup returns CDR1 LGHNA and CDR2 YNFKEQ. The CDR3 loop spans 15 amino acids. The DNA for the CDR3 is TGTGCCAGCAGCCCCCAGGGGGGGGTCAACTACGAGCAGTACTTC. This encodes CASSPQGGVNYEQYF.

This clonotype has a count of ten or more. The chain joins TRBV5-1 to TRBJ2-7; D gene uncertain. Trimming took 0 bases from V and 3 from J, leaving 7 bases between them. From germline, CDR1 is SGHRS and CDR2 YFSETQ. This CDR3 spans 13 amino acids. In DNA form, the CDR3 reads TGCGCCAGCAGCTTGGTATGGGACTACGAGCAGTACTTC. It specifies CASSLVWDYEQYF.

CDR3 protein: CASSKKAGMGNNEQFF. The CDR3 bases are TGTGCCAGCAGTAAAAAAGCGGGAATGGGGAACAATGAGCAGTTCTTC. The chain has TRBV13 and TRBJ2-1, with TRBD2 matching over 7 bases. The CDR3 extends over 16 amino acids. After removal of 6 bases from V and 5 bases from J, the junction contained 13 bases not matched to a gene. CDR1 and CDR2 from the germline V gene are PRHDT and FYEKMQ (reference sequence).

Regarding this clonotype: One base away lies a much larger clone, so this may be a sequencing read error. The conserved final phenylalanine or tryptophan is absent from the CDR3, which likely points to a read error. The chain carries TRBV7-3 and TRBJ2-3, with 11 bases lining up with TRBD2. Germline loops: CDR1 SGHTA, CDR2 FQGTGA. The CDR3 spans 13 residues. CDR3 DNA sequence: TGTGCCAGCAGCCTAACTAGCGGGAGTACGCAGTATCTT. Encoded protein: CASSLTSGSTQYL.

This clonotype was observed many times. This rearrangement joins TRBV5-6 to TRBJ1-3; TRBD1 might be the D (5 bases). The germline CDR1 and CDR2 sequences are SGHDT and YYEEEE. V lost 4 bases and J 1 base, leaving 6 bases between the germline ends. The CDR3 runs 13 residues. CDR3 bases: TGTGCCAGCAGCCCAGGGTCTGGAAACACCATATATTTT. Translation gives CASSPGSGNTIYF.

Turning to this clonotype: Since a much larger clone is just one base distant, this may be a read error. CDR3: CASSMAETWDEQYF. The CDR3 DNA reads TGCGCCAGCAGCATGGCCGAGACATGGGACGAGCAGTACTTC. The chain has TRBV5-1 and TRBJ2-7; D call uncertain. Trimming shortened V by 4 bases and J by 5 bases, and 16 bases separated the two germline ends. Germline assignment: CDR1 SGHRS and CDR2 YFSETQ. The CDR3 has 14 amino acids.

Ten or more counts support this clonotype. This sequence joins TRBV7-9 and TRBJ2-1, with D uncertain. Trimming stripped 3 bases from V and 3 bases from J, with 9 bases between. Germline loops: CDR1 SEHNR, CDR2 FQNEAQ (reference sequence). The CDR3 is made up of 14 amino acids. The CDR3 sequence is CASSLASSYNEQFF. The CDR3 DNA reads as TGTGCCAGCAGCTTGGCTAGTAGCTACAATGAGCAGTTCTTC.

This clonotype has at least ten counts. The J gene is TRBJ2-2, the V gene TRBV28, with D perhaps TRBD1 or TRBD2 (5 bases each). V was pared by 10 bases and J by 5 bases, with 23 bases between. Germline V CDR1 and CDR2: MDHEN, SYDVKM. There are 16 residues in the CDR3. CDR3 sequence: CAITSGRAVGTGELFF. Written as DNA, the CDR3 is TGTGCCATAACTTCGGGGCGCGCAGTGGGGACCGGGGAGCTGTTTTTT.

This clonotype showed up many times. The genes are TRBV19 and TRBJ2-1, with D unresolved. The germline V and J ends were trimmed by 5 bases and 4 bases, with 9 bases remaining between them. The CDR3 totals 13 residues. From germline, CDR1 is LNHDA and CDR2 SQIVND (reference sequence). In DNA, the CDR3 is TGTGCCAGTAGTGCCTACAAGTACAATGAGCAGTTCTTC. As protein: CASSAYKYNEQFF.

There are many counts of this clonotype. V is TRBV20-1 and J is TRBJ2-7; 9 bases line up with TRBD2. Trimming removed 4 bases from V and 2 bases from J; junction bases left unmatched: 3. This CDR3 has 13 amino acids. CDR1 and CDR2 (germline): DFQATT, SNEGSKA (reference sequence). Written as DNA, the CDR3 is TGCAGTGCTATTCGCGGGAGGGCCTACGAGCAGTACTTC. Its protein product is CSAIRGRAYEQYF.

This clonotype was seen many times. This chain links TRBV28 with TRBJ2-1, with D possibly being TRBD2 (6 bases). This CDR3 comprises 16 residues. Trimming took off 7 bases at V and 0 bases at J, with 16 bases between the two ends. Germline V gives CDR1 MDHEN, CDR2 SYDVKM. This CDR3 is CASKGGTLSSYNEQFF. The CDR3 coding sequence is TGTGCCAGCAAGGGCGGGACCTTGAGCTCCTACAATGAGCAGTTCTTC. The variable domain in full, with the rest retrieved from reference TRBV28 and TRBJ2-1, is DVKVTQSSRYLVKRTGEKVFLECVQDMDHENMFWYRQDPGLGLRLIYFSYDVKMKEKGDIPEGYSVSREKKERFSLILESASTNQTSMYLCASKGGTLSSYNEQFFGPGTRLTVL.

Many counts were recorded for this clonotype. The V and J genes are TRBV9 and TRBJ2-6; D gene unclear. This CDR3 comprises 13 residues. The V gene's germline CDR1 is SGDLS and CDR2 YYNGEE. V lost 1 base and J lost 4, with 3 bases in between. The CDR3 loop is CASSVRGANVLTF. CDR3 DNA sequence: TGTGCCAGCAGCGTACGGGGGGCCAACGTCCTGACTTTC.

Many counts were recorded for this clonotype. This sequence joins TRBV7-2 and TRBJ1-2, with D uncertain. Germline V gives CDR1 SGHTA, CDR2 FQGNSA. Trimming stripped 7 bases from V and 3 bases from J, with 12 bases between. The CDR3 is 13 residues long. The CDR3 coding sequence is TGTGCCAGCACCCGGGTGGCGGACTATGGCTACACCTTC. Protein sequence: CASTRVADYGYTF.

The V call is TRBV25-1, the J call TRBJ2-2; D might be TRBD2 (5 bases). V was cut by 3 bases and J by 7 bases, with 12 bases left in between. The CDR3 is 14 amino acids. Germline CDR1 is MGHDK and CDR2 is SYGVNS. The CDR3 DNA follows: TGTGCCAGCAGTGATTCGCTAGCCGGCGGGGAGCTGTTTTTT. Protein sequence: CASSDSLAGGELFF. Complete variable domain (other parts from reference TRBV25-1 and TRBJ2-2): EADIYQTPRYLVIGTGKKITLECSQTMGHDKMYWYQQDPGMELHLIHYSYGVNSTEKGDLSSESTVSRIRTEHFPLTLESARPSHTSQYLCASSDSLAGGELFFGEGSRLTVL.